The clone carrying this T cell receptor beta chain was seen a few times. The antigen is undetermined. These data belong to a study of long-term antiretroviral therapy in people with HIV. Study-wide results and limits: Older ART regimens were possibly in use when the blood was collected between the mid-2000s and the late 2010s. The study collected no data on ART adherence, viral resistance or therapy changes.

The CDR3 runs to 17 residues. The V gene lost 1 base and the J gene lost 7 bases, with 20 bases spanning the gap. From germline, CDR1 is LNHDA and CDR2 SQIVND (reference sequence). At the survey level, the v3.0 immunoSEQ assay was run. Method: immunoSEQ multiplex PCR; TCRdb's copy keeps in-frame clones and lacks some. This table has about 25,000 clones, about nine tenths appearing once. The source was unsorted PBMCs, collected 1.8 years before starting antiretroviral therapy. The source is a man aged 45 to 65 with HIV. V gene TRBV19 combines with J gene TRBJ1-5; possibly TRBD1 for D (5 bases). The CDR3 nucleotides are TGTGCCAGTAGTATAGGATCGGCGGGGACTGATGGGCAGCCCCAGCATTTT. Translating it yields CASSIGSAGTDGQPQHF.